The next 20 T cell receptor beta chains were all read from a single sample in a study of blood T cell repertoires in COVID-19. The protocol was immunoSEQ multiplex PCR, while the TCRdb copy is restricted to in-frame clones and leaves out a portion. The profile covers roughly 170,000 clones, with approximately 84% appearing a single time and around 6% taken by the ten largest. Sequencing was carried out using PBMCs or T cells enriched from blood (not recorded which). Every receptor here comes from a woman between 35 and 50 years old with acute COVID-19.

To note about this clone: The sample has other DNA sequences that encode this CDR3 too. This CDR3 is CASSLRLAGSTDTQYF. For the CDR3, the DNA is TGTGCCAGCAGCTTGCGACTAGCGGGATCCACAGATACGCAGTATTTT. J is TRBJ2-3 and V is TRBV5-4, with TRBD2 matching 11 bases. Germline V gene sequence: CDR1 SGHNT, CDR2 YYREEE (reference sequence). The CDR3 runs 16 residues. V was pared by 1 base and J by 2 bases, with 3 bases of the junction left unmatched.

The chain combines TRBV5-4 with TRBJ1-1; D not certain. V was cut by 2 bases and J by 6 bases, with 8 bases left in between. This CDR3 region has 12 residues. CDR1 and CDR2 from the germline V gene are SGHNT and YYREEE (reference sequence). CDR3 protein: CASSFLGAEAFF. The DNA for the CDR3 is TGTGCCAGCAGCTTTCTAGGTGCTGAAGCTTTCTTT.

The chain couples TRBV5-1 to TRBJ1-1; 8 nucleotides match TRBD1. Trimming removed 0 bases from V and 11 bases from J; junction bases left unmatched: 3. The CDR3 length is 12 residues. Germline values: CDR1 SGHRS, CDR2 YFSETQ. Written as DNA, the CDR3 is TGCGCCAGCAGCTTGGAAGGGGACAGGGCTTTCTTT. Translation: CASSLEGDRAFF.

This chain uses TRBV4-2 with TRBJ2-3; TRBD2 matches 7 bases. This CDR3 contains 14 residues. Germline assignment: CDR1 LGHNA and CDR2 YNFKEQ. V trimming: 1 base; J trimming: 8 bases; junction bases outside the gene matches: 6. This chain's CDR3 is CASSQGGGETTQYF. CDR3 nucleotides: TGTGCCAGCAGCCAAGGTGGGGGGGAGACTACGCAGTATTTT.

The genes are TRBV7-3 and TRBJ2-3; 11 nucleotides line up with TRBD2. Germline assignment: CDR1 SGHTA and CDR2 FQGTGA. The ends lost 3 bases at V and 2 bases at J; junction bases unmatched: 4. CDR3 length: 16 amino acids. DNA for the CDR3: TGTGCCAGCAGCTTTCAGACTAGCGGGAACACAGATACGCAGTATTTT. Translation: CASSFQTSGNTDTQYF. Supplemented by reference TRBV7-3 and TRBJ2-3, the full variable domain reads GAGVSQTPSNKVTEKGKYVELRCDPISGHTALYWYRQSLGQGPEFLIYFQGTGAADDSGLPNDRFFAVRPEGSVSTLKIQRTERGDSAVYLCASSFQTSGNTDTQYFGPGTRLTVL.

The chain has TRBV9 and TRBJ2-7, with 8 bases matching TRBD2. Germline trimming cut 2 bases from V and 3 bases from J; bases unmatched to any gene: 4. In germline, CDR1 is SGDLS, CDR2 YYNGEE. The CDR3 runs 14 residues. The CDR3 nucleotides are TGTGCCAGCAGCGTGGGACTAGTCGACTACGAGCAGTACTTC. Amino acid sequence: CASSVGLVDYEQYF.

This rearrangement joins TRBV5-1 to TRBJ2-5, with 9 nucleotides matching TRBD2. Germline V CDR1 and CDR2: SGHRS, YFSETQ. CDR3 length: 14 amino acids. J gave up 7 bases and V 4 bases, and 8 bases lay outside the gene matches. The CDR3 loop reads CASSTGLADGTQYF. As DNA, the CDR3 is TGCGCCAGCAGCACGGGACTAGCTGACGGGACCCAGTACTTC.

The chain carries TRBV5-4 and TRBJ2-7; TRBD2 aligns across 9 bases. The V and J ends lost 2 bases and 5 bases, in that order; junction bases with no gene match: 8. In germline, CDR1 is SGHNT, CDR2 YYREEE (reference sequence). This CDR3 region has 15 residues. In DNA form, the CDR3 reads TGTGCCAGCAGCTTAGGAGTAATAGCGGGAGACGAGCAGTACTTC. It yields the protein CASSLGVIAGDEQYF.

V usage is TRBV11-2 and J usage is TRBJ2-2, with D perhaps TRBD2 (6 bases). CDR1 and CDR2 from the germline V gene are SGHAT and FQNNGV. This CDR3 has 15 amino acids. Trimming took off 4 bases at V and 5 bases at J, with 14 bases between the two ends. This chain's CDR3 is CASSSGGMSTGELFF. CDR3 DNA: TGTGCCAGCAGCTCAGGCGGGATGTCTACCGGGGAGCTGTTTTTT. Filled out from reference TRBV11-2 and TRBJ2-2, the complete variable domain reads EAGVAQSPRYKIIEKRQSVAFWCNPISGHATLYWYQQILGQGPKLLIQFQNNGVVDDSQLPKDRFSAERLKGVDSTLKIQPAKLEDSAVYLCASSSGGMSTGELFFGEGSRLTVL.

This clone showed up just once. The CDR3 loop is CASHEGVLRGQPQHF. CDR3 nucleotides: TGTGCCAGCCATGAAGGGGTCCTAAGAGGCCAGCCCCAGCATTTT. This chain links TRBV19 with TRBJ1-5; D perhaps matches TRBD1 (5 bases). CDR3 length equals 15 residues. Germline V gene sequence: CDR1 LNHDA, CDR2 SQIVND (reference sequence). Trimming took 9 bases from V and 7 from J, leaving 22 bases between them. The full variable domain, its missing parts supplied by reference TRBV19 and TRBJ1-5, is DGGITQSPKYLFRKEGQNVTLSCEQNLNHDAMYWYRQDPGQGLRLIYYSQIVNDFQKGDIAEGYSVSREKKESFPLTVTSAQKNPTAFYLCASHEGVLRGQPQHFGDGTRLSIL.

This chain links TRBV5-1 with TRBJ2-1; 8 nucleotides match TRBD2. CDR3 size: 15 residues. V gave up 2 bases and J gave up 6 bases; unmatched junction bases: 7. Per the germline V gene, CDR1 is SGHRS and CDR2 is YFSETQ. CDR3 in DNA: TGCGCCAGCAGCTTACTAGCGGAAAAAGGCAATGAGCAGTTCTTC. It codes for CASSLLAEKGNEQFF.

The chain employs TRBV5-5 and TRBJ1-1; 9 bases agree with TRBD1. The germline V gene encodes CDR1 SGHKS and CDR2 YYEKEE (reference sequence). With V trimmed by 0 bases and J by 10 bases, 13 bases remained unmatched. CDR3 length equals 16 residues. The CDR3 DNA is TGTGCCAGCAGCTTGGGGTCCGGGACAGGGTGGTCGGGAGCTTTCTTT. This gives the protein CASSLGSGTGWSGAFF.

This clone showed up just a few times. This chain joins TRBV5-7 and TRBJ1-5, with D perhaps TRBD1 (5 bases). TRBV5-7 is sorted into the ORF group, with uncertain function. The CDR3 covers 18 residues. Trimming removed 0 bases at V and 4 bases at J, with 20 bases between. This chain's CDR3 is CASSLAVSDKPENQPQHF. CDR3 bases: TGTGCCAGCAGCTTGGCCGTCTCGGACAAACCCGAGAATCAGCCCCAGCATTTT.

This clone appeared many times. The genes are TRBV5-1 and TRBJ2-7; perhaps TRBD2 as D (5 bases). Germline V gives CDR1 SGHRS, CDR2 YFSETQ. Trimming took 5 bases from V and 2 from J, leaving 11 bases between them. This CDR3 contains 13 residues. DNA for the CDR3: TGCGCCAGCAGTAACGGGGAGCCCTACGAGCAGTACTTC. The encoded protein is CASSNGEPYEQYF.

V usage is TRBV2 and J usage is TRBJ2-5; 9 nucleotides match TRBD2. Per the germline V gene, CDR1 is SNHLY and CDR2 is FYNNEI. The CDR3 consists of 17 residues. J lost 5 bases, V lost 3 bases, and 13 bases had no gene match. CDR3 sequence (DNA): TGTGCCAGCAGTGATCCTTTTGGAGCGGGAGGACGGGAGACCCAGTACTTC. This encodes CASSDPFGAGGRETQYF.

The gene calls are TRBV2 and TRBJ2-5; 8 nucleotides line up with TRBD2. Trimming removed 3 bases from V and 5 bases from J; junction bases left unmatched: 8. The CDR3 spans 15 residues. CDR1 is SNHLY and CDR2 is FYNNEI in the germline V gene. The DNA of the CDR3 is TGTGCCAGCAGTGATTACGGGGGGGGCGCCGAGACCCAGTACTTC. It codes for CASSDYGGGAETQYF.

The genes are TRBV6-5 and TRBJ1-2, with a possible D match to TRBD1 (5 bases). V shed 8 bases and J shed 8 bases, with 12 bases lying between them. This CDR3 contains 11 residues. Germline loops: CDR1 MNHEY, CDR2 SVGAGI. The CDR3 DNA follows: TGTGCCAGCGGCCCACCAGGGGGCTACACCTTC. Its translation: CASGPPGGYTF.

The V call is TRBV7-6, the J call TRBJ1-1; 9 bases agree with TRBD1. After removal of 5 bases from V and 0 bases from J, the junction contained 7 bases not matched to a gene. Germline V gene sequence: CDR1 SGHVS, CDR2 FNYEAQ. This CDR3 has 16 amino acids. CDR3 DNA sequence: TGTGCCAGCAGCCAGCCGGGACAGGGTATGAACACTGAAGCTTTCTTT. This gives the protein CASSQPGQGMNTEAFF.

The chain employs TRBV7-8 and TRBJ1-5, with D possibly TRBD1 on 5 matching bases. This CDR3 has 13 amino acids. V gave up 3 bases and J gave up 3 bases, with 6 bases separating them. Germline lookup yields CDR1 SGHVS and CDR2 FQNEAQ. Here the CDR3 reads CASSLDNNQPQHF. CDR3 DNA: TGTGCCAGCAGCTTGGACAACAATCAGCCCCAGCATTTT. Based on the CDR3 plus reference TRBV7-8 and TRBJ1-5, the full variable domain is GAGVSQSPRYKVAKRGQDVALRCDPISGHVSLFWYQQALGQGPEFLTYFQNEAQLDKSGLPSDRFFAERPEGSVSTLKIQRTQQEDSAVYLCASSLDNNQPQHFGDGTRLSIL.

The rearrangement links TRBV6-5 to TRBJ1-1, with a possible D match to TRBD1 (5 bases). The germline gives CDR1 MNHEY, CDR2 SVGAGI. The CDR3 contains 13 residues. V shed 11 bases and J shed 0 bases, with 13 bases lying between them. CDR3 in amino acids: CAVFGALNTEAFF. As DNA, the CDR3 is TGTGCCGTATTTGGGGCCCTGAACACTGAAGCTTTCTTT.